This is a list of T cell receptor beta chains from one sample in a study of blood T cell repertoires in COVID-19. The data were produced by immunoSEQ multiplex PCR, yet TCRdb's version contains in-frame clones alone and is incomplete. Of about 160,000 clones listed, approximately 91% are singletons. Sequencing used peripheral blood. These receptors originate from a young man with acute or convalescent COVID-19. CDR3s include the opening cysteine and the closing phenylalanine or tryptophan. D genes are given only for firm matches. Not every row has a clone size; where given, it reads once, few, many or a size class.

CDR3: CASTKFGGHGAGTEAFF
DNA: TGTGCCAGCACTAAATTCGGAGGGCACGGGGCAGGCACTGAAGCTTTCTTT
D: NA
size: NA
V: TRBV27
J: TRBJ1-1

CDR3: CASGTGSYEQYF
DNA: TGTGCCTCGGGGACAGGGAGCTACGAGCAGTACTTC
D: TRBD1
size: NA
V: TRBV30
J: TRBJ2-7

CDR3: CASSESFKTSGRGSTDTQYF
DNA: TGCGCCAGCAGTGAGTCGTTCAAGACTAGCGGGAGGGGGAGCACAGATACGCAGTATTTT
D: TRBD2
size: NA
V: TRBV10-2
J: TRBJ2-3

CDR3: CASSFSTDSPNYGYTF
DNA: TGTGCCAGCAGCTTCTCGACAGACAGTCCTAACTATGGCTACACCTTC
D: NA
size: NA
V: TRBV11-2
J: TRBJ1-2

CDR3: CASSPGGNTEAFF
DNA: TGCGCCAGCAGCCCCGGAGGGAACACTGAAGCTTTCTTT
D: NA
size: NA
V: TRBV5-1
J: TRBJ1-1

CDR3: CASSLGQLGLSYEQYF
DNA: TGTGCCAGCAGCTTAGGTCAACTAGGTTTGTCCTACGAGCAGTACTTC
D: NA
size: few
V: TRBV7-2
J: TRBJ2-7

CDR3: CASSQDLVSPLHF
DNA: TGTGCCAGCAGCCAAGATCTTGTCTCACCCCTCCACTTT
D: NA
size: NA
V: TRBV4-2
J: TRBJ1-6

CDR3: CASSPSGGRAGYNEQFF
DNA: TGTGCCAGCAGCCCGAGTGGCGGGAGAGCTGGCTACAATGAGCAGTTCTTC
D: TRBD2
size: NA
V: TRBV7-8
J: TRBJ2-1

CDR3: CASSLGDKQYF
DNA: TGCGCCAGCAGCTTGGGTGACAAGCAGTACTTC
D: NA
size: NA
V: TRBV5-1
J: TRBJ2-7

CDR3: CASSSSWTSETDTQYF
DNA: TGTGCCAGCAGTTCCTCTTGGACTAGCGAAACAGATACGCAGTATTTT
D: TRBD2
size: NA
V: TRBV2
J: TRBJ2-3

CDR3: CASSSSVNTEAFF
DNA: TGTGCCAGCAGTTCATCAGTGAACACTGAAGCTTTCTTT
D: NA
size: NA
V: TRBV12-3/TRBV12-4
J: TRBJ1-1

CDR3: CASSPGQGDNRGYTF
DNA: TGTGCCAGCAGCCCAGGACAGGGGGATAATAGGGGCTACACCTTC
D: TRBD1
size: NA
V: TRBV5-4
J: TRBJ1-2

CDR3: CASSLQRGTEAFF
DNA: TGTGCCAGCAGCCTTCAGCGAGGCACTGAAGCTTTCTTT
D: NA
size: NA
V: TRBV14
J: TRBJ1-1

CDR3: CTSSQGSGLAAYNEQFF
DNA: TGCACCAGCAGCCAAGGTAGTGGACTAGCGGCCTACAATGAGCAGTTCTTC
D: NA
size: NA
V: TRBV1
J: TRBJ2-1

CDR3: CASSLRENTEAFF
DNA: TGTGCCAGCAGCTTGCGGGAGAACACTGAAGCTTTCTTT
D: NA
size: once
V: TRBV7-6
J: TRBJ1-1

CDR3: CASSLPIEREAVRETQYF
DNA: TGTGCCAGCAGCTTACCCATAGAGCGGGAGGCCGTTAGGGAGACCCAGTACTTC
D: TRBD2
size: NA
V: TRBV7-2
J: TRBJ2-5